The rows below give T cell receptor beta chains drawn from one sample of a study of blood T cell repertoires in COVID-19. The repertoire was sequenced with immunoSEQ multiplex PCR; TCRdb's copy has only in-frame clones and lacks some. This table holds around 370,000 clones, 88% found once. Sequencing used PBMCs or T cells enriched from blood (not recorded which). Every receptor here comes from a woman between 18 and 29 years old who had recovered from COVID-19. CDR3s leave out the opening cysteine and the closing phenylalanine or tryptophan. Size is stated for part of the rows, as once, few or many counts, or as a class when the clone is expanded.

j_call | clone_size | v_call | cdr3_aa
TRBJ1-6 | . | TRBV19 | ASSLGLNSPLH
TRBJ2-7 | . | TRBV27 | ASSFGDRGYEQY
TRBJ1-2 | few | TRBV24-1 | ATSDPDSQDYGYT
TRBJ1-4 | . | TRBV6-5 | ASSYRGGEKLF
TRBJ2-5 | . | TRBV11-2 | ASSQDREETQY
TRBJ2-3 | . | TRBV30 | AWSEGLAGTDTQY
TRBJ1-2 | once | TRBV15 | ATKRDTNYGYT
TRBJ2-2 | . | TRBV20-1 | SASRQGDTGELF
TRBJ1-5 | . | TRBV30 | AWSPGSQPQH
TRBJ1-1 | . | TRBV6-5 | ATGQGYTEAF
TRBJ2-1 | . | TRBV6-1 | ASSEAGTSNEQF
TRBJ2-1 | . | TRBV7-9 | ASSLGLNNEQF
TRBJ1-2 | . | TRBV4-1 | ASSPGDDYGYT
TRBJ1-2 | . | TRBV3-1/TRBV3-2 | ASSQGGRTGKYGYT
TRBJ2-3 | . | TRBV21-1 | ASSKAPAGHNQTSTDTQY
TRBJ1-1 | . | TRBV28 | ASSLRVATNTEAF
TRBJ2-7 | . | TRBV10-3 | AISESRTGLYEQY
TRBJ1-2 | . | TRBV27 | ASSLSTGAIYGYT
TRBJ1-4 | . | TRBV3-1/TRBV3-2 | ASSQGGVTFGDRVEKLF
TRBJ1-1 | . | TRBV29-1 | SVGGTANTEAF
TRBJ1-1 | . | TRBV20-1 | SASRRGNTEAF
TRBJ1-1 | . | TRBV19 | ASSNSVNTEAF
TRBJ1-1 | . | TRBV27 | ASSATGTELKAF
TRBJ2-5 | . | TRBV25-1 | ASSLRSPRETQY
TRBJ2-3 | . | TRBV19 | ASSRDRWDTQY
TRBJ1-5 | . | TRBV4-1 | ASSQGRQGGQPQH
TRBJ2-3 | . | TRBV15 | ATSWPGQDNTDTQY
TRBJ1-1 | . | TRBV3-1/TRBV3-2 | ASSQEPTGRTEAF
TRBJ2-2 | . | TRBV7-3 | ASSSSGLAGNTGELF
TRBJ2-7 | . | TRBV3-1/TRBV3-2 | ASTPGTGSSYEQY
TRBJ2-5 | . | TRBV3-1/TRBV3-2 | ASNPLAGDQETQY
TRBJ1-1 | . | TRBV6-5 | ASSWTGLEAF
TRBJ1-5 | many | TRBV5-1 | ASSLVPGSNQPQH
TRBJ2-3 | . | TRBV27 | ASVRGGRSTDTQY
TRBJ1-1 | . | TRBV24-1 | ATSGTGTNTEAF
TRBJ1-1 | . | TRBV6-1 | ASSELPRTEAF
TRBJ1-2 | . | TRBV3-1/TRBV3-2 | ASSVSGRGSYT
TRBJ2-5 | . | TRBV6-1 | ASSDFLDPLQETQY
TRBJ1-5 | . | TRBV2 | ASSEEVRQPQH
TRBJ2-3 | . | TRBV12-3/TRBV12-4 | ASRGASTDTQY
TRBJ2-1 | once | TRBV18 | ASSYGTSGGKSSYNEQF
TRBJ1-5 | . | TRBV6-5 | ASSTGRQPQH
TRBJ1-1 | . | TRBV2 | ASSTGQGGTEAF
TRBJ1-2 | . | TRBV27 | ASSSTLQWGYT
TRBJ1-2 | . | TRBV30 | AWSVLAGIFHGYT
TRBJ2-1 | . | TRBV30 | AWRRDIYNEQF
TRBJ2-5 | once | TRBV7-9 | ASSLYHPGQETQY
TRBJ2-7 | . | TRBV19 | ASSMSIGGFHEQY
TRBJ2-7 | . | TRBV15 | ATSTGTGPEQY
TRBJ1-1 | . | TRBV10-3 | AISDGEGMNTEAF
TRBJ1-1 | . | TRBV2 | ASSVDSLNTEAF
TRBJ2-1 | . | TRBV4-3 | ASSQESHSLYNEQF
TRBJ2-7 | once | TRBV6-5 | ASSYSQGRSSYEQY
TRBJ2-7 | . | TRBV27 | ASSLSSGELHEQY
TRBJ2-4 | . | TRBV27 | ASSSRLTQLAKNIQY
TRBJ1-5 | . | TRBV2 | ASMGLGEPQH
TRBJ1-6 | . | TRBV5-5 | ASSLPEGLPLH
TRBJ2-7 | . | TRBV27 | ASRTGTGSSSSYEQY
TRBJ2-7 | . | TRBV24-1 | ATSEGHSYEQY